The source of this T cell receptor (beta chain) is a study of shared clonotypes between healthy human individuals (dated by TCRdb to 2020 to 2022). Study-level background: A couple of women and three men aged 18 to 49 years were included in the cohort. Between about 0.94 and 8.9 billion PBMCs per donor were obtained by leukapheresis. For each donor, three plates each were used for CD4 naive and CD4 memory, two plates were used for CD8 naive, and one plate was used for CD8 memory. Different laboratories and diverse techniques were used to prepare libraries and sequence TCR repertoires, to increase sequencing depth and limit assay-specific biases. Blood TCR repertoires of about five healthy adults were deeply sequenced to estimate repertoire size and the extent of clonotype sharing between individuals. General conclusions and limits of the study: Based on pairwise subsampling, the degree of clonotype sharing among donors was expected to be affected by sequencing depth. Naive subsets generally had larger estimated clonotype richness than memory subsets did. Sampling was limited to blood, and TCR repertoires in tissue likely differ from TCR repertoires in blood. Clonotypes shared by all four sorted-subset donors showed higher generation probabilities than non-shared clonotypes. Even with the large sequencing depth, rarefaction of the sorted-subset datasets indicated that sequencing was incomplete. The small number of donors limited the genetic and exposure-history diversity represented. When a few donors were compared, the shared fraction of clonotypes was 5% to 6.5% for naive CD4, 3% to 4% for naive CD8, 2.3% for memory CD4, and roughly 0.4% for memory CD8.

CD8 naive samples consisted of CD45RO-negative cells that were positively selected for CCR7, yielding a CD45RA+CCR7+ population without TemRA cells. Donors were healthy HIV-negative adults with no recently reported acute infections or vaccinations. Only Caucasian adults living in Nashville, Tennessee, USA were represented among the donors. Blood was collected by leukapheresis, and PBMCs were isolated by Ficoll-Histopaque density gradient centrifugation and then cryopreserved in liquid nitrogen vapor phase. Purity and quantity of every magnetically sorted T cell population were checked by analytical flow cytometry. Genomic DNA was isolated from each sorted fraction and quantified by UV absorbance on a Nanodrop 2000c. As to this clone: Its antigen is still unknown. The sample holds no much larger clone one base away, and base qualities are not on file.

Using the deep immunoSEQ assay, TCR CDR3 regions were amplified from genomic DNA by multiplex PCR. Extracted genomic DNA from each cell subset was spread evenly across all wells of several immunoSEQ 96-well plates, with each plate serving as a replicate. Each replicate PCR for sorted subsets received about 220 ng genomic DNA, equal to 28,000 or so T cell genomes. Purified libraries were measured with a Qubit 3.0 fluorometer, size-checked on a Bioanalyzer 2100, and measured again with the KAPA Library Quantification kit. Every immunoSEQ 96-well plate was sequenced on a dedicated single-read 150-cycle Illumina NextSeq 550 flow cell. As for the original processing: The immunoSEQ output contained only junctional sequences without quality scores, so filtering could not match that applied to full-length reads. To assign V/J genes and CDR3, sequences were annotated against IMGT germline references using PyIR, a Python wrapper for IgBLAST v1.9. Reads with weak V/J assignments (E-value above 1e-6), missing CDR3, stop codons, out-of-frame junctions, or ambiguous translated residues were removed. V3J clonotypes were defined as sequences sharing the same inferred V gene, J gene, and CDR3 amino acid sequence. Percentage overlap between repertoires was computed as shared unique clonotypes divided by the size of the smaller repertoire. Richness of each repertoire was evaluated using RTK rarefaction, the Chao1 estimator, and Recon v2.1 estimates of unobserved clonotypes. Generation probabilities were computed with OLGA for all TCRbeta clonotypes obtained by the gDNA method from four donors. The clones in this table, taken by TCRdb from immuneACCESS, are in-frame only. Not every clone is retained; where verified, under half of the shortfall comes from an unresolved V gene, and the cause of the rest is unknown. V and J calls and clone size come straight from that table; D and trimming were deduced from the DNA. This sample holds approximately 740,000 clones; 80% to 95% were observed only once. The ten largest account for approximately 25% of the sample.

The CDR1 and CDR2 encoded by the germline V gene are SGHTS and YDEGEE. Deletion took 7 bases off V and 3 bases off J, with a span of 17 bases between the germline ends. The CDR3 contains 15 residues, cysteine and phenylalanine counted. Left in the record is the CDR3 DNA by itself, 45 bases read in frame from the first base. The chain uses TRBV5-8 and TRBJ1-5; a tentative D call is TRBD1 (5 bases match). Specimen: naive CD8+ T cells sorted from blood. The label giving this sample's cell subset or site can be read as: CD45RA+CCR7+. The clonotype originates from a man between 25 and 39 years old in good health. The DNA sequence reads TGTGCCAGCGACCCTTACGAAGGGGCCAATCAGCCCCAGCATTTT. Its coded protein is CASDPYEGANQPQHF.